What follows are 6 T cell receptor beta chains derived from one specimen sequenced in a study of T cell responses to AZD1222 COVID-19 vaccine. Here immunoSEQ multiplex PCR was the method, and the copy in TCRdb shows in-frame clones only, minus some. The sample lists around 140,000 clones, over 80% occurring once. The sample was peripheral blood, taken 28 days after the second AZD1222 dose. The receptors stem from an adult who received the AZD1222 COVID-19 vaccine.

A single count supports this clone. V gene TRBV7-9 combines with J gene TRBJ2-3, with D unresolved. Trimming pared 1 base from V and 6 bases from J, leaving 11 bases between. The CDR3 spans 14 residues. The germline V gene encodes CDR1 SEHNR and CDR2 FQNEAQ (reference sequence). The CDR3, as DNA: TGTGCCAGCAGCTTAGGGGGATTCGCGGATACGCAGTATTTT. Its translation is CASSLGGFADTQYF.

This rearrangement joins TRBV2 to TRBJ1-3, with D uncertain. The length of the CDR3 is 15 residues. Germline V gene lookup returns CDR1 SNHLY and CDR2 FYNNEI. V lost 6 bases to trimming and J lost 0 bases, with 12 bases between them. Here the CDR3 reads CASRVNALSGNTIYF. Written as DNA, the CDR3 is TGTGCCAGCAGGGTCAACGCCCTCTCTGGAAACACCATATATTTT.

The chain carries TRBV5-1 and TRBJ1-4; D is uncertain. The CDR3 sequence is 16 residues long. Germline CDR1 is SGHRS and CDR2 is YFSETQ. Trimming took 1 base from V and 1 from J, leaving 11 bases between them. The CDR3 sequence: CASSLFSGRTNEKLFF. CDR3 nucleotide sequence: TGCGCCAGCAGCTTGTTTTCCGGTCGAACTAATGAAAAACTGTTTTTT.

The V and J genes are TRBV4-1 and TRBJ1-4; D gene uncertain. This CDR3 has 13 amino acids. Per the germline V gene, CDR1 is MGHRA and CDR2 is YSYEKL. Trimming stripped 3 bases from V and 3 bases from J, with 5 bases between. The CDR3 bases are TGCGCCAGCAGCCAGGGGTCTAATGAAAAACTGTTTTTT. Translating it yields CASSQGSNEKLFF.

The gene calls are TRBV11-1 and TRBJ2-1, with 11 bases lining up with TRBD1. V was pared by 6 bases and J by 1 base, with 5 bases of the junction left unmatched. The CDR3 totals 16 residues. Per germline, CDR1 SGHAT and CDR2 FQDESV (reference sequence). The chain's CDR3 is CASRLGQGVSYNEQFF. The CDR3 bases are TGTGCCAGCAGACTGGGACAGGGGGTGTCCTACAATGAGCAGTTCTTC.

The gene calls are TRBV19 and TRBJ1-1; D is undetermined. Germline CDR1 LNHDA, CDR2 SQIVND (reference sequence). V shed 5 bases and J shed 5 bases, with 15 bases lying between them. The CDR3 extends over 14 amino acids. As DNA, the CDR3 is TGTGCCAGTAGTCCTGGGTCCGGACGGACTGAAGCTTTCTTT. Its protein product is CASSPGSGRTEAFF.